This TCR beta chain was sequenced in a study of cytotoxic CD8 clonotypes in ibrutinib-treated CLL. Whole-study context: There were roughly 12 relapsed/refractory patients and around 15 treatment-naive patients, and fewer than 18 were IGHV unmutated. Study-wide results and limits: At baseline, clonality was higher than in age-matched healthy donors and correlated with CD8+ counts. Clonality showed a rise at ibrutinib response that reversed toward baseline at progression. The public clonotypes identified were infrequent and showed contraction or stability on treatment.

Worth noting for this clone: No antigen is known for it.

The CDR3 spans 14 residues. Unmatched junction bases numbered 7, after V lost 2 bases and J lost 6 bases. Per germline, CDR1 SGHVS and CDR2 FQNEAQ. Sequencing used immunoSEQ multiplex PCR; TCRdb keeps in-frame clones, though not all of them. The table includes about 72,000 clones, around 81% detected once. The sequenced sample was PBMCs, obtained at disease progression, from a patient treated with ibrutinib. The sequence derives from a human donor with chronic lymphocytic leukemia. The rearrangement joins TRBV7-8 to TRBJ2-7, with 7 bases aligning to TRBD1. The CDR3 sequence: CASSLQRQGPEQYF. CDR3 DNA: TGTGCCAGCAGCTTACAGCGACAGGGACCCGAGCAGTACTTC.